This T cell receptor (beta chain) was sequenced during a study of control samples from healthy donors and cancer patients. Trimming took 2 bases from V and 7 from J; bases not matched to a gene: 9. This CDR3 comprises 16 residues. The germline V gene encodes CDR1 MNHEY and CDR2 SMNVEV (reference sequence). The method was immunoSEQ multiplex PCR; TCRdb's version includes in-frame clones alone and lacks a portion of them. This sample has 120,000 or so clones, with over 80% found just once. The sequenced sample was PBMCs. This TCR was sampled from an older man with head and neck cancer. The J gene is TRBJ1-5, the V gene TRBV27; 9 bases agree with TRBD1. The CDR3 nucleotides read TGTGCCAGCAGTTTAGCCGGACAGGGGTCCGGGCAGCCCCAGCATTTT. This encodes CASSLAGQGSGQPQHF.